The 15 T cell receptor beta chains below were found in one sample sequenced in a study of CD8+ T cells in alopecia areata. As to treatment: oral pan-JAK inhibitor, 5-10 mg twice daily. Sequencing used cDNA as its template, made by extracting RNA and reverse transcribing it. Assay used: immunoSEQ multiplex PCR; TCRdb lists only in-frame clones, some missing. The sample records about 190,000 clones, just under 65% being singletons. Source: CD4+ T cells sorted from blood, taken at roughly week 49, from a patient treated with tofacitinib. The source of these receptors is a human donor with alopecia areata.

Comment on this clone: The same CDR3 can be traced to other DNA sequences in this sample. V is TRBV29-1 and J is TRBJ1-1; D uncertain. V lost 4 bases and J 0 bases, leaving 6 bases between the germline ends. The CDR3 length is 12 residues. Germline-derived CDR1 and CDR2 are SQVTM and ANQGSEA. DNA for the CDR3: TGCAGCGTTGTCGAAGTGAACACTGAAGCTTTCTTT. As protein: CSVVEVNTEAFF.

J is TRBJ2-5 and V is TRBV7-2, with TRBD1 identical over 9 bases. The germline CDR1 and CDR2 sequences are SGHTA and FQGNSA. J lost 1 base, V lost 0 bases, and 0 bases had no gene match. This CDR3 has 15 amino acids. This CDR3 is CASSLATGGQETQYF. The DNA for the CDR3 is TGTGCCAGCAGCTTAGCGACAGGGGGCCAAGAGACCCAGTACTTC.

The chain recombines TRBV7-2 with TRBJ2-5; TRBD2 might be the D (7 bases). The CDR3 is 14 amino acids. V was cut by 4 bases and J by 6 bases, with 15 bases left in between. The V gene's germline CDR1 is SGHTA and CDR2 FQGNSA. CDR3 amino acids: CASSSPPGGQTQYF. CDR3 in DNA: TGTGCCAGCAGCTCCCCCCCGGGGGGCCAGACCCAGTACTTC.

This clone was seen only a few times. The chain joins TRBV7-9 to TRBJ2-5, with a tentative D call TRBD1 (5 bases). This CDR3 comprises 14 residues. V shed 8 bases and J shed 2 bases, with 15 bases lying between them. Germline V gene lookup returns CDR1 SEHNR and CDR2 FQNEAQ (reference sequence). The CDR3 nucleotides read TGTGCCAGCGGGGCCCGAAGGGTACAAGAGACCCAGTACTTC. Amino acids: CASGARRVQETQYF.

The rearrangement links TRBV29-1 to TRBJ2-2; no firm D call. V was shortened by 0 bases and J by 6 bases, with 5 bases between the two germline ends. From germline, CDR1 is SQVTM and CDR2 ANQGSEA. This CDR3 contains 12 residues. The CDR3: CSVEDLAGELFF. For the CDR3, the DNA is TGCAGCGTTGAAGATTTGGCCGGGGAGCTGTTTTTT.

The chain has TRBV5-1 and TRBJ2-4, with D unresolved. The germline V gene encodes CDR1 SGHRS and CDR2 YFSETQ. The ends were cut back, 6 bases at V and 2 bases at J, with 6 bases in the middle. CDR3 size: 12 residues. CDR3 region: CASKASKNIQYF. The CDR3 coding sequence is TGCGCCAGCAAGGCTTCCAAAAACATTCAGTACTTC.

The chain joins TRBV9 to TRBJ1-1, with 9 nucleotides matching TRBD1. Germline V gene lookup returns CDR1 SGDLS and CDR2 YYNGEE. The trim removed 4 bases at V and 10 bases at J, leaving 8 bases unmatched. The CDR3 is 13 residues long. CDR3 DNA sequence: TGTGCCAGCAGCATCTCACAGGGGGCCTCAGCTTTCTTT. This sequence encodes CASSISQGASAFF.

This clone was counted a few times. The chain employs TRBV4-3 and TRBJ1-2; D gene unclear. This CDR3 has 14 residues. V was shortened by 0 bases and J by 0 bases, with 5 bases between the two germline ends. The germline V gene encodes CDR1 LGHNA and CDR2 YSLEER. The DNA for the CDR3 is TGCGCCAGCAGCCAAGATCAGACTAACTATGGCTACACCTTC. This encodes CASSQDQTNYGYTF.

The chain couples TRBV11-2 to TRBJ2-7, with D uncertain. Germline values: CDR1 SGHAT, CDR2 FQNNGV. This CDR3 spans 13 amino acids. Trimming removed 0 bases from V and 7 bases from J, with 10 bases in between. The CDR3 sequence: CASSLDLLGEQYF. The CDR3 DNA follows: TGTGCCAGCAGCTTAGATTTGCTGGGAGAGCAGTACTTC.

This clone was detected only a few times. This chain links TRBV30 with TRBJ2-5; perhaps D is TRBD1 or TRBD2 (6 bases each). The DNA matches TRBJ2-7 better at its end, which makes the J call doubtful. The CDR3 covers 14 residues. Germline CDR1 is GTSNPN and CDR2 is SVGIG (reference sequence). CDR3 loop: CAWSTGALSYEQYF. CDR3 bases: TGTGCCTGGAGCACGGGGGCACTCTCCTACGAGCAGTACTTC.

The rearrangement uses TRBV25-1 and TRBJ2-7; tentative D call: TRBD1 (5 bases). The CDR3 contains 12 residues. Germline V gene sequence: CDR1 MGHDK, CDR2 SYGVNS. V gave up 3 bases and J gave up 4 bases, with 7 bases separating them. DNA of the CDR3: TGTGCCAGCAGTGATTCAGGGTACGAGCAGTACTTC. Protein: CASSDSGYEQYF.

The chain is built from TRBV10-3 and TRBJ2-2, with D maybe TRBD1 (7 bases). The CDR3 is 15 residues long. Deletions cut 7 bases from V and 6 bases from J, with 18 bases between. Germline V gene data show CDR1 as ENHRY and CDR2 as SYGVKD. CDR3: CAITLTGDLSGELFF. The CDR3 DNA sequence: TGTGCCATCACTCTCACAGGGGACTTGTCCGGGGAGCTGTTTTTT.

This CDR3 reads CSVEDRRGSQNTGELFF. The DNA of the CDR3 is TGCAGCGTTGAAGATCGGCGGGGCAGCCAGAACACCGGGGAGCTGTTTTTT. The rearrangement uses TRBV29-1 and TRBJ2-2, with a possible D match to TRBD2 (6 bases). Trimming shortened V by 0 bases and J by 1 base, and 15 bases separated the two germline ends. Germline CDR1 SQVTM, CDR2 ANQGSEA. This CDR3 comprises 17 residues.

J is TRBJ2-3 and V is TRBV23-1; D is uncertain. TRBV23-1 is labeled an ORF, and its function is uncertain. Trimming stripped 4 bases from V and 6 bases from J, with 23 bases between. The CDR3 extends over 17 amino acids. In DNA form, the CDR3 reads TGCGCCAGCAGTCCAAGAGAGACCGTCCGGTCGGGTGATACGCAGTATTTT. Translated, it gives CASSPRETVRSGDTQYF.

The chain joins TRBV11-2 to TRBJ1-2; D remains unclear. Looked up from germline, CDR1 is SGHAT and CDR2 is FQNNGV. V was trimmed by 3 bases and J by 4 bases, leaving 12 bases between them. This CDR3 has 14 amino acids. CDR3 sequence (DNA): TGTGCCAGCAGCTTCCCAGATTACTCCTATGGCTACACCTTC. Translating gives CASSFPDYSYGYTF.